The source of this T cell receptor beta chain is a study of T cell changes during pregnancy in multiple sclerosis. Generated by immunoSEQ multiplex PCR, the TCRdb table keeps only in-frame clones and is missing some. The repertoire includes tens of thousands of clones, 88% of them detected once, and approximately 3.4% sits in the top ten. This CDR3 comprises 15 residues. V shed 5 bases and J shed 6 bases, with 17 bases lying between them. Germline CDR1 SEHNR, CDR2 FQNEAQ (reference sequence). The genes are TRBV7-9 and TRBJ2-4, with D unresolved. The clonotype was recovered from a female donor with multiple sclerosis, enrolled in a pregnancy study. The source was peripheral blood, collected before pregnancy. CDR3: CASSPPELVRNIQYF. The CDR3 bases are TGTGCCAGCAGCCCCCCCGAGCTAGTAAGAAACATTCAGTACTTC.